This T cell receptor (beta chain) was recorded in a study of shared clonotypes between healthy human individuals. Between the trimmed V and J ends, which lost 2 bases and 4 bases, there was a span of 8 bases. Germline V CDR1 and CDR2: LGHNA, YSLEER. The CDR3 has 14 amino acids. In the case of this clone: Its antigen remains unidentified.

Generated by immunoSEQ multiplex PCR, the TCRdb table keeps only in-frame clones and is missing some. The sample has more than 80,000 clones, 67% seen once. Findings and limits, study-wide: The study generally estimated greater richness for naive than memory subsets. Non-shared clonotypes had lower generation probabilities than clonotypes shared by all four sorted-subset donors. Clonotype sharing among the donors was expected to vary with sequencing depth. The sole specimen, blood, was sampled, and tissue repertoires likely differ.

The chain employs TRBV4-3 and TRBJ1-4; D is unresolved. The sample comprised memory CD8+ T cells sorted from blood. As to subset: CD45RO+ cells pooled with CCR7-negative TemRA cells. The source of this sequence is a man aged 25-45 years in good health. The CDR3 spells CASSQPSVNEKLFF. The CDR3 bases are TGCGCCAGCAGCCAACCAAGCGTTAATGAAAAACTGTTTTTT.